The clone carrying this T cell receptor beta chain was observed once. This sample was included in a study of cytomegalovirus exposure and HLA in healthy donors. Primers: 60 Vbeta forward and 13 Jbeta reverse. This table comes from immunoSEQ multiplex PCR, and its TCRdb copy is limited to in-frame clones, with some not included. The profile shows around 300,000 clones, just over 70% of them singletons. J was trimmed by 2 bases and V by 2 bases; bases with no gene match: 6. This CDR3 comprises 17 residues. Germline V gene lookup returns CDR1 LNHDA and CDR2 SQIVND (reference sequence). Sequenced input: PBMCs. The chain combines TRBV19 with TRBJ1-5, with 10 nucleotides matching TRBD1. This clonotype originated in a female donor in good health and CMV-seronegative. CDR3 residues: CASSIRDRGSGNQPQHF. The CDR3 DNA follows: TGTGCCAGTAGTATACGGGACAGGGGAAGCGGCAATCAGCCCCAGCATTTT.